This T cell receptor beta chain was retrieved from a study of pediatric ulcerative colitis. Study-level findings and limits: Compared with controls, ulcerative colitis showed greater blood-rectum clone sharing.

Germline CDR1 is MGHRA and CDR2 is YSYEKL. The ends were cut back, 4 bases at V and 9 bases at J, with 25 bases in the middle. This CDR3 spans 17 amino acids. One to two pinch biopsies were taken from the rectum during colonoscopy. Before the diagnostic colonoscopy, ulcerative colitis patients were free of immunosuppressive medication. To note about this clone: Its specificity is unknown.

Each sample received Survey-level depth of up to 500,000 reads. Assay used: immunoSEQ multiplex PCR; TCRdb lists only in-frame clones, some missing. The sample yields 45,000 to 55,000 clones, over 70% seen once. Sequencing used gut tissue. This clonotype was sampled from a girl aged 5-17 years with moderate ulcerative colitis. The V call is TRBV4-1, the J call TRBJ2-1; a weak D match, TRBD1 (7 bases). The CDR3 bases are TGCGCCAGCAGCCCATACGTAGGAGGGACAGAGGGGGGTGAGCAGTTCTTC. This sequence encodes CASSPYVGGTEGGEQFF.